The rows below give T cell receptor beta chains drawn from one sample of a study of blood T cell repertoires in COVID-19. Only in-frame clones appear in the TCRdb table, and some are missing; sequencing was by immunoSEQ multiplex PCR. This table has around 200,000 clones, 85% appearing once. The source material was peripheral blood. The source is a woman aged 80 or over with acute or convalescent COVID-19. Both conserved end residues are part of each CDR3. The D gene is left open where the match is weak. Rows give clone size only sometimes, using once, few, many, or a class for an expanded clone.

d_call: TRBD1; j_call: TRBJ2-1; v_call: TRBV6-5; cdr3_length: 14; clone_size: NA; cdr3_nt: TGTGCCAGCAGCCGACAGGGGCAATACAATGAGCAGTTCTTC; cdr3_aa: CASSRQGQYNEQFF
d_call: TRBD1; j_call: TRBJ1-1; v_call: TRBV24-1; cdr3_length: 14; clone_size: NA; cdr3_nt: TGTGCCACCAGGCCCGGGACAGTGAACACTGAAGCTTTCTTT; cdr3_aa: CATRPGTVNTEAFF
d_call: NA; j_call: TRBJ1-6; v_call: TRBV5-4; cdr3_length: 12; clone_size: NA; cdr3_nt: TGTGCCAGCAGCCAGCGTAATTCACCCCTCCACTTT; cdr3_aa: CASSQRNSPLHF
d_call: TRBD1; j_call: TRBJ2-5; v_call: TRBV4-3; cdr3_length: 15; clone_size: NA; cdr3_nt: TGCGCCAGCAGCCAAGGCGGGACAGGGCTAGAGACCCAGTACTTC; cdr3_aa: CASSQGGTGLETQYF
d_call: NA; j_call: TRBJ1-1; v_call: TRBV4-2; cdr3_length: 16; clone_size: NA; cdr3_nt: TGTGCCAGCAGCCAAGTTGTCGTTCGCAGGGGCACTGAAGCTTTCTTT; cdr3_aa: CASSQVVVRRGTEAFF
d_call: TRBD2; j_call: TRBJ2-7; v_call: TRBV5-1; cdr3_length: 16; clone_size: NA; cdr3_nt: TGCGCCAGCAGCTTCTCCCCGGTGGGGGGGACTTACGAGCAGTACTTC; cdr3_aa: CASSFSPVGGTYEQYF
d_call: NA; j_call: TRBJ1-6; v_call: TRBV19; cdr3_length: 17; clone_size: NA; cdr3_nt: TGTGCCAGTAGTCTCTGGGGACTCGGGACGGGATATTCACCCCTCCACTTT; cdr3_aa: CASSLWGLGTGYSPLHF
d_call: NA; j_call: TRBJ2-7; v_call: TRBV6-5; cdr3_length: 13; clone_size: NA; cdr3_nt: TGTGCCAGCAGTTGGGGCGGTTCCTACGAGCAGTACTTC; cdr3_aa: CASSWGGSYEQYF
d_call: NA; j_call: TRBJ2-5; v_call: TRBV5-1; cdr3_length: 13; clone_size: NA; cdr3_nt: TGCGCCAGCAGCTTGGTTCCGTTAGAGACCCAGTACTTC; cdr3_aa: CASSLVPLETQYF
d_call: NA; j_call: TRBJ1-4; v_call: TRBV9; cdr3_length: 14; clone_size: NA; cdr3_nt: TGTGCCAGCAGCGCCGGTGGGCGGGATGAAAAACTGTTTTTT; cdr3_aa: CASSAGGRDEKLFF
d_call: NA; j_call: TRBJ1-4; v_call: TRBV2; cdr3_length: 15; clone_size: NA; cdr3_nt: TGTGCCAGCATCCAAACGACACCAACTAATGAAAAACTGTTTTTT; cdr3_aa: CASIQTTPTNEKLFF
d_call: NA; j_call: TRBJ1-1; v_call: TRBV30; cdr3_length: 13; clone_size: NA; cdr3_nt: TGTGCCTGGAGACGGGCTTCGGGGACTGAAGCTTTCTTT; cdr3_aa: CAWRRASGTEAFF
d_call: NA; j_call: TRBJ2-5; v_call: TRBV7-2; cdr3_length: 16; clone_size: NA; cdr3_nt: TGTGCCAGCAGCTTAGTAGCGACCAGTCACCAAGAGACCCAGTACTTC; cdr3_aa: CASSLVATSHQETQYF
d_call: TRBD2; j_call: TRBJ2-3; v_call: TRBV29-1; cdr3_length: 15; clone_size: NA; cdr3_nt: TGCAGCGTTTCCGGGACTAGCGGGAGCACAGATACGCAGTATTTT; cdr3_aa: CSVSGTSGSTDTQYF
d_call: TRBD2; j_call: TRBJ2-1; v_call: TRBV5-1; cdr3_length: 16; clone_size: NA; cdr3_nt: TGCGCCAGCAGCTTTTATAGCGGGAGGATCGGGAATGAGCAGTTCTTC; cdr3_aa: CASSFYSGRIGNEQFF
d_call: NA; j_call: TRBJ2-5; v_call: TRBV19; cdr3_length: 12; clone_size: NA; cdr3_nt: TGTGCCAGCATCAGTGACCAAGAGACCCAGTACTTC; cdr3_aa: CASISDQETQYF
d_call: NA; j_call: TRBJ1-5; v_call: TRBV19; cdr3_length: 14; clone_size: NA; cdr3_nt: TGTGCCAGTAGTATAGCCGGGAGCAATCAGCCCCAGCATTTT; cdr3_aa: CASSIAGSNQPQHF
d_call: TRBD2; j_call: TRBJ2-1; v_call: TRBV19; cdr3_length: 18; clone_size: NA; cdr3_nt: TGTGCCAGTAGTTCCTGGGTGGCGGGAGAAAGTAGGGGAGGTGAGCAGTTCTTC; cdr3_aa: CASSSWVAGESRGGEQFF
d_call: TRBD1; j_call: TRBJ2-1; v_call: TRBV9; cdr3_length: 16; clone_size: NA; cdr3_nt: TGTGCCAGCAGCATTGGACAGGGCGAGCCCTACAATGAGCAGTTCTTC; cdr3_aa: CASSIGQGEPYNEQFF
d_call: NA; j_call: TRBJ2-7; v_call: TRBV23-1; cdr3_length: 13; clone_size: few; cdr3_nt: TGCGCCGGCCAGACTACACCCTTCGTCGAGCAGTACTTC; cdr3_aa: CAGQTTPFVEQYF
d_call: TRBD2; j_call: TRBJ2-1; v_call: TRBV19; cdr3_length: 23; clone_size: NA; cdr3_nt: TGTGCCAGTAGTATGACTCGGGTCCCCGCCCAGGTCGGTGGACTAGCGGCTATTTACGAGCAGTTCTTC; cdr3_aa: CASSMTRVPAQVGGLAAIYEQFF
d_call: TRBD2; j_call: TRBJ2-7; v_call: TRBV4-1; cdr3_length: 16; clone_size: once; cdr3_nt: TGCGCCAGCAGCCGTTACACTAGCGAGAGCTCCTACGAGCAGTACTTC; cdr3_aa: CASSRYTSESSYEQYF
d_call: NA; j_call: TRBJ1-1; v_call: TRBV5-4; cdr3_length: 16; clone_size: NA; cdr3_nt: TGTGCCAGCAGTGGCTCCCTCAGTACGGGGGTTGATGAAGCTTTCTTT; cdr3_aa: CASSGSLSTGVDEAFF
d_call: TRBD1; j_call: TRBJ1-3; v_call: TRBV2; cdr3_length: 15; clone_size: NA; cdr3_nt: TGTGCCAGCAGTGCGGCTGGCGGACAGGCACACACCATATATTTT; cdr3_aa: CASSAAGGQAHTIYF
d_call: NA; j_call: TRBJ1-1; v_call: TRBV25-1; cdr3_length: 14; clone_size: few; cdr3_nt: TGTGCCAGCACCGGAGGACGGAGATCGGGTGAAGCTTTCTTT; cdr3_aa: CASTGGRRSGEAFF
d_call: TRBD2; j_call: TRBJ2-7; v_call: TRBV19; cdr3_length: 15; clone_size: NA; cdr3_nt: TGTGCCACCCAGACTACTAGCGTCGGAACCTACGAGCAGTACTTC; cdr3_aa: CATQTTSVGTYEQYF
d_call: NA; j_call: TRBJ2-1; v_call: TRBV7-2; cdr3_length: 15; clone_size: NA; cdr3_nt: TGTGCCAGCAGCCGTCGTTCGACTGCGAACAATGAGCAGTTCTTC; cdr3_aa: CASSRRSTANNEQFF
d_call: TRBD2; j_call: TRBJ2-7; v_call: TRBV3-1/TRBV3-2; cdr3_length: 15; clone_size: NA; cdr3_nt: TGTGCCAGCATACTCTCTAGCGGGAGCTCCTACGAGCAGTACTTC; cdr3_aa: CASILSSGSSYEQYF
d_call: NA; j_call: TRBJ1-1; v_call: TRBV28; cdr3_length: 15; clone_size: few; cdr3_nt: TGTGCCAGCATAATCGGGGGGCTTGCCGGCACTGAAGCTTTCTTT; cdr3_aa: CASIIGGLAGTEAFF
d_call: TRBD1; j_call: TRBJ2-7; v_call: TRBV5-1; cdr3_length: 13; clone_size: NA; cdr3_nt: TGCGCCAGCAGCTTCGGACAGGACTACGAGCAGTACTTC; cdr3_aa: CASSFGQDYEQYF
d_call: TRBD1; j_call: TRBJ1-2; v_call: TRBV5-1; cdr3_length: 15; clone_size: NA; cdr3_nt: TGCGCCAGCAGCATAGGACAGGTGAGACCGAATGGCTACACCTTC; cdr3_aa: CASSIGQVRPNGYTF
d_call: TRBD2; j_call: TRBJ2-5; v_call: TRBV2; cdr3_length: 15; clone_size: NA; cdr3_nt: TGTGCCAGCAGGAGAACCGGGACTAGTTTGGAGACCCAGTACTTC; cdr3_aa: CASRRTGTSLETQYF
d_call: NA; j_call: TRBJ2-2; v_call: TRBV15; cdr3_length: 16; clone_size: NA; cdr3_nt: TGTGCCACCAGCAGAGTCAGGGCCTCGAGGACCGGGGAGCTGTTTTTT; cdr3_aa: CATSRVRASRTGELFF
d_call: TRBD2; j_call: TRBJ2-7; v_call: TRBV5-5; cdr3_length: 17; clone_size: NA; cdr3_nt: TGTGCCAGCAGCTATAGGACTAGCGGAGGGAGCTCCTACGAGCAGTACTTC; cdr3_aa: CASSYRTSGGSSYEQYF
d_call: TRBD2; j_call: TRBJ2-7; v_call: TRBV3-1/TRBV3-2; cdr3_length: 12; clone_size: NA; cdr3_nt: TGTGCCAGCGGGAGCGGGGGCTACGAGCAGTACTTC; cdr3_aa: CASGSGGYEQYF